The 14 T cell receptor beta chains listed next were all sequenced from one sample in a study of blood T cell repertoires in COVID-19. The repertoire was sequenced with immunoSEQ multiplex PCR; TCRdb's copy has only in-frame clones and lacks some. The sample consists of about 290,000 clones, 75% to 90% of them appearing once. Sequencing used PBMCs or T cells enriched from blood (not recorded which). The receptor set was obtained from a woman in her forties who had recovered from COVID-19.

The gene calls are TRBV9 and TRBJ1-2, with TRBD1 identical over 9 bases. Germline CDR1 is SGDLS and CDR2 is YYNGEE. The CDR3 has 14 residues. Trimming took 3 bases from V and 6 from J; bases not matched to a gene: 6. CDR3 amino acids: CASSGNRGHNGYTF. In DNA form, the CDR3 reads TGTGCCAGCAGCGGCAACAGGGGGCATAATGGCTACACCTTC.

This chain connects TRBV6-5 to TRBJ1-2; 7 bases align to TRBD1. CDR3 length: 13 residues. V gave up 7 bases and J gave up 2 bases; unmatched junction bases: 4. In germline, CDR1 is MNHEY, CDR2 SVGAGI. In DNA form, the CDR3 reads TGTGCCAGCAACCTGGACAGGAACTATGGCTACACCTTC. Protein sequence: CASNLDRNYGYTF.

The DNA of the CDR3 is TGCGCCAGCAGCTTCCTCACCGGGACTAGCGGTAGCACAGATACGCAGTATTTT. This sequence encodes CASSFLTGTSGSTDTQYF. The chain carries TRBV5-1 and TRBJ2-3; 11 bases fit TRBD2. This CDR3 is 18 amino acids long. Germline V gene sequence: CDR1 SGHRS, CDR2 YFSETQ. V was pared by 2 bases and J by 0 bases, with 8 bases of the junction left unmatched.

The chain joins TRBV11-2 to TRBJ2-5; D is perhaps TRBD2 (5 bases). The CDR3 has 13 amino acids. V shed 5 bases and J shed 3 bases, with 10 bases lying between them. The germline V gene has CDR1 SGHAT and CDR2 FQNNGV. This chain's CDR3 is CASSRGLKETQYF. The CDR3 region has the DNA TGTGCCAGCAGCCGCGGACTGAAAGAGACCCAGTACTTC.

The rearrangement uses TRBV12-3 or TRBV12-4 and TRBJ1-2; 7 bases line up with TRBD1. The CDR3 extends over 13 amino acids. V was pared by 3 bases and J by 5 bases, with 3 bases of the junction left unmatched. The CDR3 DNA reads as TGTGCCAGCAGTTTTGACAGGGATTATGGCTACACCTTC. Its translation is CASSFDRDYGYTF.

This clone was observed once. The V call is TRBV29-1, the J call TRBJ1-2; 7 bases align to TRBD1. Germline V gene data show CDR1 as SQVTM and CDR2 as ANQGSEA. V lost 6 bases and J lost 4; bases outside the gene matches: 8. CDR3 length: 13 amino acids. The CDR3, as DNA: TGCAGCGTACGTAAGACAGGGTTCTATGGCTACACCTTC. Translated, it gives CSVRKTGFYGYTF.

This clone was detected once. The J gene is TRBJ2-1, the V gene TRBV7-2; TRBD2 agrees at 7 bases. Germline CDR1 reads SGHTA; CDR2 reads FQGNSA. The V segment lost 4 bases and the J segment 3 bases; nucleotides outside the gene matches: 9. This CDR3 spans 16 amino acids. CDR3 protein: CASSSGGRADYNEQFF. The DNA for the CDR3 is TGTGCCAGCAGCTCTGGAGGGAGGGCCGACTACAATGAGCAGTTCTTC.

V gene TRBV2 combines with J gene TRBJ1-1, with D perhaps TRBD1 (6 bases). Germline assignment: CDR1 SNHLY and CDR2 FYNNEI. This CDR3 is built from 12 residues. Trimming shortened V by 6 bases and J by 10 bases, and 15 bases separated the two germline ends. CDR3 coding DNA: TGTGCCAGCAGAGACACGACAGGAGGAGCTTTCTTT. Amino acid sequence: CASRDTTGGAFF.

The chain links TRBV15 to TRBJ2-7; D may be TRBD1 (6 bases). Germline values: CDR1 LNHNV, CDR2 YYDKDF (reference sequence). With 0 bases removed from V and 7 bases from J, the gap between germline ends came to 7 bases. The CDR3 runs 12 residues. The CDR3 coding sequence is TGTGCCACCAGCAGAGATCAGGGGGAGCAGTACTTC. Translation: CATSRDQGEQYF.

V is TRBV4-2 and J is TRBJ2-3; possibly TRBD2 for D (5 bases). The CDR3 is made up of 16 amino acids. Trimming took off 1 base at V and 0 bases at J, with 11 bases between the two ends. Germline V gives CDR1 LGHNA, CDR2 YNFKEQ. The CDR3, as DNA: TGTGCCAGCAGCCAAGCCAGCGGAGTTAGCACAGATACGCAGTATTTT. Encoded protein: CASSQASGVSTDTQYF.

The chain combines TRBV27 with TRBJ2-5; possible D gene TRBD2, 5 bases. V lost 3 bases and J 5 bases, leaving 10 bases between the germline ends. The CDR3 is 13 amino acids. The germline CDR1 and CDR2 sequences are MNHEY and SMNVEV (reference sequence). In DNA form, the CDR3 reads TGTGCCAGCAGTTTCCGAGGGTGGGAGACCCAGTACTTC. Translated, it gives CASSFRGWETQYF.

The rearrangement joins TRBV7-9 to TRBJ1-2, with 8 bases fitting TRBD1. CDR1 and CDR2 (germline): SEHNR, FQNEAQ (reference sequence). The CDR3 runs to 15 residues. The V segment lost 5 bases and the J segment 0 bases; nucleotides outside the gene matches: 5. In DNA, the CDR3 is TGTGCCAGCAGCCTGGAACAGGGGGCTAACTATGGCTACACCTTC. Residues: CASSLEQGANYGYTF.

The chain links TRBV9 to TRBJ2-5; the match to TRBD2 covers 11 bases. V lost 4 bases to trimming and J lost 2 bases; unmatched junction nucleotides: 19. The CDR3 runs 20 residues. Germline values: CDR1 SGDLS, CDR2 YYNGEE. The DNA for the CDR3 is TGTGCCAGCAGCCCCCGGGAAATCGCTAGCGGGAGGACGTTGCAAGAGACCCAGTACTTC. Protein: CASSPREIASGRTLQETQYF.

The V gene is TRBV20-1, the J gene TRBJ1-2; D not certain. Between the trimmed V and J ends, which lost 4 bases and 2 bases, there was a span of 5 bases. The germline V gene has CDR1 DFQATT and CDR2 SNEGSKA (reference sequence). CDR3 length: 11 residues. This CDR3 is CSATENYGYTF. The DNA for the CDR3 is TGCAGTGCTACGGAGAACTATGGCTACACCTTC.